The 11 T cell receptor beta chains listed next were all sequenced from one sample in a study of siplizumab effects on memory and regulatory T cells. Assay: immunoSEQ multiplex PCR; the TCRdb copy retains only in-frame clones and omits some. The sample lists about 85,000 clones, approximately 95% occurring once. Sequencing was done on a sample of CD8+ T cells sorted from blood. The receptors derive from a human donor in good health.

This sequence joins TRBV27 and TRBJ1-1; the D gene is possibly TRBD1 (5 bases). CDR1 is MNHEY and CDR2 is SMNVEV in the germline V gene (reference sequence). Trimming left V 5 bases short and J 0 bases short, with 16 bases between. The CDR3 consists of 16 residues. The CDR3 is CASSPGTYLLNTEAFF. Written as DNA, the CDR3 is TGTGCCAGCAGTCCAGGGACGTACCTATTGAACACTGAAGCTTTCTTT.

The genes are TRBV7-9 and TRBJ1-4, with TRBD1 matching 11 bases. The CDR3 is made up of 16 amino acids. The V gene's germline CDR1 is SEHNR and CDR2 FQNEAQ (reference sequence). J gave up 6 bases and V 6 bases, and 9 bases lay outside the gene matches. The DNA for the CDR3 is TGTGCCAGCAGACTGGGACAGGGGGATTCAGATGAAAAACTGTTTTTT. Protein product: CASRLGQGDSDEKLFF.

The rearrangement uses TRBV10-1 and TRBJ2-3, with D maybe TRBD2 (5 bases). This CDR3 has 13 amino acids. V gave up 6 bases and J gave up 4 bases, with 11 bases separating them. Germline assignment: CDR1 WNHNN and CDR2 SYGVQD (reference sequence). This chain's CDR3 is CASSRRGSDTQYF. The CDR3 region has the DNA TGCGCCAGCAGCCGGAGAGGGTCAGATACGCAGTATTTT.

The chain is built from TRBV29-1 and TRBJ2-1; TRBD1 might be the D (5 bases). V lost 0 bases and J lost 0, with 12 bases in between. This CDR3 has 16 amino acids. Germline values: CDR1 SQVTM, CDR2 ANQGSEA. The CDR3 loop is CSVEDGASFSYNEQFF. As DNA, the CDR3 is TGCAGCGTTGAAGATGGGGCCTCCTTCTCCTACAATGAGCAGTTCTTC.

The genes are TRBV9 and TRBJ2-2, with 9 bases fitting TRBD1. The CDR3 has 15 residues. V was clipped by 3 bases and J by 8 bases; unmatched bases: 8. The V gene's germline CDR1 is SGDLS and CDR2 YYNGEE. CDR3: CASSGDREATGELFF. The CDR3 nucleotides read TGTGCCAGCAGCGGGGACAGGGAGGCCACTGGGGAGCTGTTTTTT.

This rearrangement joins TRBV6-1 to TRBJ1-1, with 7 positions matching TRBD1. Germline loops: CDR1 MNHNS, CDR2 SASEGT. The CDR3 covers 13 residues. J was trimmed by 6 bases and V by 7 bases; bases with no gene match: 8. In nucleotides, the CDR3 is TGTGCCAGCACCTATGACAGGGTATCTGAAGCTTTCTTT. This sequence encodes CASTYDRVSEAFF.

The V call is TRBV9, the J call TRBJ2-2, with D unclear. V gave up 3 bases and J gave up 8 bases, with 11 bases separating them. CDR1 is SGDLS, CDR2 YYNGEE, per germline. This CDR3 contains 13 residues. The CDR3 nucleotides are TGTGCCAGCAGCGATCGACCCGCGGGGGAGCTGTTTTTT. The encoded protein is CASSDRPAGELFF.

This clone appeared a single time. The chain links TRBV7-9 to TRBJ2-7, with D possibly matching TRBD1 (5 bases). Germline V gene lookup returns CDR1 SEHNR and CDR2 FQNEAQ (reference sequence). This CDR3 spans 14 amino acids. V lost 1 base, J lost 0 bases, and 7 bases lay in between. CDR3 protein: CASSLGGISYEQYF. CDR3 nucleotides: TGTGCCAGCAGCTTAGGGGGCATCTCCTACGAGCAGTACTTC.

The chain recombines TRBV7-8 with TRBJ1-4; the D gene is possibly TRBD1 (5 bases). Trimming stripped 4 bases from V and 4 bases from J, with 13 bases between. Germline V gene sequence: CDR1 SGHVS, CDR2 FQNEAQ. This CDR3 has 15 residues. CDR3 residues: CASSWSGGFNEKLFF. CDR3 nucleotides: TGTGCCAGCAGCTGGAGTGGGGGTTTTAATGAAAAACTGTTTTTT.

This rearrangement joins TRBV9 to TRBJ2-3, with 8 bases matching TRBD2. With V trimmed by 0 bases and J by 4 bases, 4 bases remained unmatched. CDR3 length equals 15 residues. The germline CDR1 and CDR2 sequences are SGDLS and YYNGEE. DNA of the CDR3: TGTGCCAGCAGCGTAGCGGGAGGGCGTGCAGATACGCAGTATTTT. It is translated as CASSVAGGRADTQYF.

The chain recombines TRBV15 with TRBJ2-1; 7 nucleotides align to TRBD2. This CDR3 has 15 residues. The ends lost 4 bases at V and 4 bases at J; junction bases unmatched: 7. From germline, CDR1 is LNHNV and CDR2 YYDKDF (reference sequence). Written as DNA, the CDR3 is TGTGCCACCAGCAAAGGGGAGGGTACATACAATGAGCAGTTCTTC. Protein: CATSKGEGTYNEQFF.